The TCR beta chain described here comes from a study of CD4 T cells in relation to SARS-CoV-2 and coronaviruses. Study-wide results and limits: Monoreactive clones expanded significantly more to SARS-CoV-2 than crossreactive clones did. In around three fifths of donors, memory CD4+ clonotypes crossrecognized SARS-CoV-2 and at least one common cold coronavirus spike.

Points on this clone: The antigen is undetermined.

Naive and memory CD4+ T cell DNA was deep-sequenced without culture. TCRdb's table, derived via immunoSEQ multiplex PCR, lists solely in-frame clones and lacks some. In the table there are about 56,000 clones, 92% of which are singletons. This CDR3 is built from 16 residues. Germline assignment: CDR1 SGHAT and CDR2 FQNNGV. Trimming shortened V by 1 base and J by 3 bases, and 15 bases separated the two germline ends. This chain joins TRBV11-2 and TRBJ1-1, with a tentative D call TRBD1 (6 bases). The TCR sequence derives from an adult with COVID-19. Material for sequencing was naive CD4+ T cells from PBMCs. This sample's subset: naive CD4+ T cells isolated by negative enrichment. CDR3 residues: CASSLGWGGLYTEAFF. The CDR3 nucleotides read TGTGCCAGCAGCTTAGGATGGGGGGGGCTCTACACTGAAGCTTTCTTT.